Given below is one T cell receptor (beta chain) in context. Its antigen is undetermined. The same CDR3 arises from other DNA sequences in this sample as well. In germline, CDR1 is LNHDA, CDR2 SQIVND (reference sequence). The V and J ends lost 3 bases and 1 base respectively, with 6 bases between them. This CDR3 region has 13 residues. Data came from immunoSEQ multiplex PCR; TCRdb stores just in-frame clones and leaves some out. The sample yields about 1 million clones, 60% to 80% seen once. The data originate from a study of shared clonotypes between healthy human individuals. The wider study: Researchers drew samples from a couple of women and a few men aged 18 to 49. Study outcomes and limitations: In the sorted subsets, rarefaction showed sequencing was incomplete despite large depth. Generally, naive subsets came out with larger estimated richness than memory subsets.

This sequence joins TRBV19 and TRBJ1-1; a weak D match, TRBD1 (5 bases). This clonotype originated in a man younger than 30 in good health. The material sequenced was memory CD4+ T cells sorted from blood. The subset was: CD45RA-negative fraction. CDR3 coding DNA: TGTGCCAGTAGTATCAGGGAGAACACTGAAGCTTTCTTT. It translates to CASSIRENTEAFF.